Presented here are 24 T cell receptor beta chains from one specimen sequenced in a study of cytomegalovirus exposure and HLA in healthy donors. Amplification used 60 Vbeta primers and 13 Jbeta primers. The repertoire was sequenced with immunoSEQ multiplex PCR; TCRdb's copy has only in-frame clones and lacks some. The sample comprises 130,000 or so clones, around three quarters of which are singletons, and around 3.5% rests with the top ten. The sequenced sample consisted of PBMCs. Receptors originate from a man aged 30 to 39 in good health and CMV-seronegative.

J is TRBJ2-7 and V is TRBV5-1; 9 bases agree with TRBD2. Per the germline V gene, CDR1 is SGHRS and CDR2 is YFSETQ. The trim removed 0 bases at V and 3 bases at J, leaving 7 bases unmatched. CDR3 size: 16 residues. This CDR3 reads CASSLGGSGGFYEQYF. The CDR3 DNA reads TGCGCCAGCAGCTTGGGGGGTAGCGGGGGTTTCTACGAGCAGTACTTC.

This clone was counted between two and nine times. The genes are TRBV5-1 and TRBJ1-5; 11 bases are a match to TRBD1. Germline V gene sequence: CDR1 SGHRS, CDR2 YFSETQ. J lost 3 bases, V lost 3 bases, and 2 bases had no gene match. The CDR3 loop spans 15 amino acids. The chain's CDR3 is CASSSGQGDNQPQHF. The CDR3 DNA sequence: TGCGCCAGCAGCTCGGGACAGGGGGACAATCAGCCCCAGCATTTT.

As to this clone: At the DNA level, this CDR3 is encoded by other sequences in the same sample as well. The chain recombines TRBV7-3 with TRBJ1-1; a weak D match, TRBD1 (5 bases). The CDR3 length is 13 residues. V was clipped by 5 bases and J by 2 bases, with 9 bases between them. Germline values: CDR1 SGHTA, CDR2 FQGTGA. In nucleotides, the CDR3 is TGTGCCAGCAGCACGACAGTTAACACTGAAGCTTTCTTT. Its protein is CASSTTVNTEAFF.

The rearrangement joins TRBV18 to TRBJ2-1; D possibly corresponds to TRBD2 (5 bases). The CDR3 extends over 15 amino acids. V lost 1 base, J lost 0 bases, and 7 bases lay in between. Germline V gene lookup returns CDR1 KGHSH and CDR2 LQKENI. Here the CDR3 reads CASSPLASSYNEQFF. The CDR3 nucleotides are TGTGCCAGCTCACCACTAGCGAGCTCCTACAATGAGCAGTTCTTC.

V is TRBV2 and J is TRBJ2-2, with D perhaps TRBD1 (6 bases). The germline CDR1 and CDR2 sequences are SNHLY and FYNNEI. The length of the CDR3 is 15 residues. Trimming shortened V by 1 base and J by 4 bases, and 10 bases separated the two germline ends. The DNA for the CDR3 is TGTGCCAGCAGTGAAGACAGGGATGTCACCGGGGAGCTGTTTTTT. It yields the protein CASSEDRDVTGELFF.

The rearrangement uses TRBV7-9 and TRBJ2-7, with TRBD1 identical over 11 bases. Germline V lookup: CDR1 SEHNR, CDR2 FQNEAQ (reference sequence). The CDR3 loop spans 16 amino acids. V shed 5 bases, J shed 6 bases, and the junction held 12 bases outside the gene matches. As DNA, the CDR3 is TGTGCCAGCAGCCCGTGGACAGGGGGCGCATCCGGCGAGCAGTACTTC. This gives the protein CASSPWTGGASGEQYF.

CDR3 bases: TGTGCCAGCAGCCTTGCAGGGGCATCCTCTGGAAACACCATATATTTT. This translates into CASSLAGASSGNTIYF. V is TRBV9 and J is TRBJ1-3; a possible D gene is TRBD1 (6 bases). CDR1 is SGDLS and CDR2 is YYNGEE in the germline V gene. The V end was cut by 4 bases, the J end by 0 bases, with 14 bases between. The CDR3 runs 16 residues.

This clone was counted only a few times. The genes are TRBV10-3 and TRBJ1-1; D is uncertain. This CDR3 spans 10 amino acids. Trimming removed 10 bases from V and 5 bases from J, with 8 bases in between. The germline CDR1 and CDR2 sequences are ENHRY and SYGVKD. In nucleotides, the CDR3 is TGTGCCACTGGAGGGACTGAAGCTTTCTTT. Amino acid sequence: CATGGTEAFF.

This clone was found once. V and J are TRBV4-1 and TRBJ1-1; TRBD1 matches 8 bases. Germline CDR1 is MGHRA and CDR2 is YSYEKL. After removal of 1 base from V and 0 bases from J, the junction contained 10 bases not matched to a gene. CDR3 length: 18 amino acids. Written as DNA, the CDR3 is TGCGCCAGCAGCCAAGGGACAGGGTTTTCCGTCATGAACACTGAAGCTTTCTTT. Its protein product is CASSQGTGFSVMNTEAFF.

CDR3 DNA: TGTGCCAGTAGTATAGATGGACGGGATCACACAGATACGCAGTATTTT. Amino acids: CASSIDGRDHTDTQYF. This chain connects TRBV19 to TRBJ2-3; D possibly corresponds to TRBD2 (5 bases). V was clipped by 0 bases and J by 2 bases, with 12 bases between them. This CDR3 comprises 16 residues. CDR1 is LNHDA, CDR2 SQIVND, per germline (reference sequence).

The CDR3 region has the DNA TGTGCCTCCGGGACTAGGGGCGGCGAGCAGTACTTC. This codes for CASGTRGGEQYF. The chain uses TRBV2 and TRBJ2-7; 8 nucleotides align to TRBD2. CDR3 length: 12 residues. J was trimmed by 6 bases and V by 11 bases; bases with no gene match: 9. The germline gives CDR1 SNHLY, CDR2 FYNNEI.

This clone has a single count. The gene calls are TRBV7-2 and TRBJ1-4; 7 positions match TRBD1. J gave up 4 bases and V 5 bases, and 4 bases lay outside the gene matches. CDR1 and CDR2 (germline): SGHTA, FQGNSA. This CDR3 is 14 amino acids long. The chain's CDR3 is CASSQGQLNEKLFF. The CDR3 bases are TGTGCCAGCAGCCAGGGACAGCTTAATGAAAAACTGTTTTTT.

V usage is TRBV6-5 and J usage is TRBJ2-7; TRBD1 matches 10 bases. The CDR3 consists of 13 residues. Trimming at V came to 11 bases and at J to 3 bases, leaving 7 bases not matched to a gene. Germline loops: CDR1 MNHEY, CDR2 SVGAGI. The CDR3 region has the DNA TGTGCCTCCAGGACAGGGGGAGGCTACGAGCAGTACTTC. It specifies CASRTGGGYEQYF.

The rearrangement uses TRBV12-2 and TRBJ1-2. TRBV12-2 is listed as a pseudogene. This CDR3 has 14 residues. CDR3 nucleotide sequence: TGTGCAAGTCGCTTAGTCGGGAGTAACTATGGCTACACCTTC. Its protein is CASRLVGSNYGYTF.

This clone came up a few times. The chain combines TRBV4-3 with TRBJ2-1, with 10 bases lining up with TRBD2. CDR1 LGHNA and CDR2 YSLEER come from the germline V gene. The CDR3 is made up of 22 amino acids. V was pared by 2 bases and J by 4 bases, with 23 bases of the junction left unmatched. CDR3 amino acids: CASSQSAAGLAASAHRYNEQFF. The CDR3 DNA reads TGCGCCAGCAGCCAAAGCGCGGCCGGACTAGCGGCGTCCGCCCACCGTTACAATGAGCAGTTCTTC.

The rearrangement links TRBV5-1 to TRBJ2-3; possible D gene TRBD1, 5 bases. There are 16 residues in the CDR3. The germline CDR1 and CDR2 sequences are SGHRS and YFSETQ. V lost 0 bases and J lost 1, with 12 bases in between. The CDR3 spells CASSLEVGLGTDTQYF. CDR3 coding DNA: TGCGCCAGCAGCTTGGAGGTGGGGCTCGGCACAGATACGCAGTATTTT.

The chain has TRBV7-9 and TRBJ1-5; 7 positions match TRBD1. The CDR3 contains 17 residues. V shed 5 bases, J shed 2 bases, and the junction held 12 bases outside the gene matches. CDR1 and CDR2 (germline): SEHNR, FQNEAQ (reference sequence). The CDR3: CASSDSIQGMGNQPQHF. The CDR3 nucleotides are TGTGCCAGCAGCGACAGTATACAGGGGATGGGCAATCAGCCCCAGCATTTT.

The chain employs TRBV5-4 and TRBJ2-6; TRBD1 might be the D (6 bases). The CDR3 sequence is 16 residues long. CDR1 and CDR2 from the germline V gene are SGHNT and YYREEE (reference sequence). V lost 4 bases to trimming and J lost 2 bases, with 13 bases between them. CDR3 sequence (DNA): TGTGCCAGCAGCCAAGATGGGGGCGCTGGGGCCAACGTCCTGACTTTC. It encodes CASSQDGGAGANVLTF.

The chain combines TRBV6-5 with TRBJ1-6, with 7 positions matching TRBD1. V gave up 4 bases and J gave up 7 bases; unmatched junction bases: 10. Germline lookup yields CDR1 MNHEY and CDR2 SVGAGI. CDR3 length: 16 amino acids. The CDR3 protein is CASSLTRTGINSPLHF. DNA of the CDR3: TGTGCCAGCAGTTTAACTCGGACAGGAATAAATTCACCCCTCCACTTT.

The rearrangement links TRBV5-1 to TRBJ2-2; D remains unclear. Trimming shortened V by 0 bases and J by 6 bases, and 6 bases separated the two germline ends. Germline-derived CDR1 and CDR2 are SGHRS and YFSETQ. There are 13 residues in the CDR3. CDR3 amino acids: CASSLGHPGELFF. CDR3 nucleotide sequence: TGCGCCAGCAGCTTGGGACATCCCGGGGAGCTGTTTTTT.

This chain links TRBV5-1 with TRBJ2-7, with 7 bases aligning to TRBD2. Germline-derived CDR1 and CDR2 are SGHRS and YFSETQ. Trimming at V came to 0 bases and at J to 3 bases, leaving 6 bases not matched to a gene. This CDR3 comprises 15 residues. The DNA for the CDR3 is TGCGCCAGCAGCTTGGCCGCGGGAGTCCTCTACGAGCAGTACTTC. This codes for CASSLAAGVLYEQYF. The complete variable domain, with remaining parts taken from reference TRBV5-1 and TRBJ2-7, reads KAGVTQTPRYLIKTRGQQVTLSCSPISGHRSVSWYQQTPGQGLQFLFEYFSETQRNKGNFPGRFSGRQFSNSRSEMNVSTLELGDSALYLCASSLAAGVLYEQYFGPGTRLTVT.

CDR3: CASRGDRVGQPQHF. CDR3 nucleotides: TGTGCCAGCAGAGGAGACAGGGTAGGACAGCCCCAGCATTTT. V and J are TRBV6-5 and TRBJ1-5; 7 bases align to TRBD1. Germline V gene lookup returns CDR1 MNHEY and CDR2 SVGAGI. The V segment lost 6 bases and the J segment 7 bases; nucleotides outside the gene matches: 9. The CDR3 is 14 residues long.

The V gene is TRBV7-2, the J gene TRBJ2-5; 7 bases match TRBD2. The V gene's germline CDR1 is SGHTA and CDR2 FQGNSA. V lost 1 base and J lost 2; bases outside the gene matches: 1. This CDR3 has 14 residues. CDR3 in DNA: TGTGCCAGCAGCTTAGACGGGAGGCAAGAGACCCAGTACTTC. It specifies CASSLDGRQETQYF.

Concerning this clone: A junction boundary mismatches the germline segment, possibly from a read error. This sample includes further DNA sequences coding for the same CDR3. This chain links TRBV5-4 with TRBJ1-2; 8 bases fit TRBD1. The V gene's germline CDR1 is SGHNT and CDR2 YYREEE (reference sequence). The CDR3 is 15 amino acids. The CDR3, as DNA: TGTGCCAGCAGTTTGGGAGGACAGGGTGTCTATGGCTACACCTTC. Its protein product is CASSLGGQGVYGYTF.